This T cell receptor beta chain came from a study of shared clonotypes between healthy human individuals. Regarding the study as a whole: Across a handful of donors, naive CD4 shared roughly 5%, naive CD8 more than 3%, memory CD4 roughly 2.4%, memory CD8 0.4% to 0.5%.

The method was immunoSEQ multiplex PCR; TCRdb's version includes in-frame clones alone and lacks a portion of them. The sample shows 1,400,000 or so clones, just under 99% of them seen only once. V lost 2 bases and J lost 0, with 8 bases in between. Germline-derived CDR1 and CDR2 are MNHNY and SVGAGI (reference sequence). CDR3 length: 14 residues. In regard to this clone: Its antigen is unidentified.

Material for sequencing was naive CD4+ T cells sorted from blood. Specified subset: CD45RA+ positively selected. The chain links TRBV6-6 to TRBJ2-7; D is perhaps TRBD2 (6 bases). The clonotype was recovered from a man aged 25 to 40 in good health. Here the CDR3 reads CASSYRGSSYEQYF. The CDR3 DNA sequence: TGTGCCAGCAGTTACCGGGGGAGCTCCTACGAGCAGTACTTC.